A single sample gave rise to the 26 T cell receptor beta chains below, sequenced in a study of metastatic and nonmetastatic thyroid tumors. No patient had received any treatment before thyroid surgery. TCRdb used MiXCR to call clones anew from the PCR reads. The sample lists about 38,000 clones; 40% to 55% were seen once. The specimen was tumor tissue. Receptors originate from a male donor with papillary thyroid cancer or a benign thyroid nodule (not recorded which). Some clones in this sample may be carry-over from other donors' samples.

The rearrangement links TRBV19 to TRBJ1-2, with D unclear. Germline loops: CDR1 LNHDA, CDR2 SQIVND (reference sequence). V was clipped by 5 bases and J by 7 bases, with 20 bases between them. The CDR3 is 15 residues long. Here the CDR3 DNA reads TGTGCCAGTAGTGCCCCCCCCGGCCGTGGGAGTGGCTACACCTTC. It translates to CASSAPPGRGSGYTF.

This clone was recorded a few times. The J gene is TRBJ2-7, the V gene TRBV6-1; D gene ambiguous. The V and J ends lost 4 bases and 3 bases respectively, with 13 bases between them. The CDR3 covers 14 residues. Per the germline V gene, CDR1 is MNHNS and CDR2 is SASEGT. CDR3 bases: TGTGCCAGCAGTGGGGGAACAGCCCACTACGAGCAGTACTTC. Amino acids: CASSGGTAHYEQYF.

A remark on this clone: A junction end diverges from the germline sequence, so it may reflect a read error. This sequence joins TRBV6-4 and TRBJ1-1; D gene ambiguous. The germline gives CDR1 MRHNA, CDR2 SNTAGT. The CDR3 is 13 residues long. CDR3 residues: CAGSEAENTEAFF. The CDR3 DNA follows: TGTGCCGGCAGTGAGGCAGAGAACACTGAAGCTTTCTTT.

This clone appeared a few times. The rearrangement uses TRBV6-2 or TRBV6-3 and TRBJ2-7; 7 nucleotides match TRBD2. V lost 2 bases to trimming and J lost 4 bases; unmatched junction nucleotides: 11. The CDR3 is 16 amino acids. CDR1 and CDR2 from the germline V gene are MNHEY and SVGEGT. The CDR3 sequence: CASSYGTVRRGYEQYF. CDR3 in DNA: TGTGCCAGCAGTTACGGGACGGTTCGGCGGGGGTACGAGCAGTACTTC.

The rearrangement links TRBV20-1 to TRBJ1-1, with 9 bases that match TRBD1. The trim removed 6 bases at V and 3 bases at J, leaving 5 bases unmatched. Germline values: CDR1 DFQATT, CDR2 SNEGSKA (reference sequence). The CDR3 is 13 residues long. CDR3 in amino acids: CSARTGVDTEAFF. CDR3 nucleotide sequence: TGCAGTGCAAGGACAGGGGTAGACACTGAAGCTTTCTTT.

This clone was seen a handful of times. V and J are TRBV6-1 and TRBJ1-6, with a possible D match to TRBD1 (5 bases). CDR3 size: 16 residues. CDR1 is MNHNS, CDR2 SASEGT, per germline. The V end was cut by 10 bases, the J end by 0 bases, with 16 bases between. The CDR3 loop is CAINPTVLSYNSPLHF. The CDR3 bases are TGTGCCATAAATCCGACAGTCCTCTCCTATAATTCACCCCTCCACTTT.

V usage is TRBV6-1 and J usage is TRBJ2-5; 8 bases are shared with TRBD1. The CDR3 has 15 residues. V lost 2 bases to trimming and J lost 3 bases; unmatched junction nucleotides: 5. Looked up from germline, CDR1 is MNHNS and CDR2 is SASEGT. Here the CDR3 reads CASSEPGGVEETQYF. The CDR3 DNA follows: TGTGCCAGCAGTGAACCAGGGGGCGTGGAAGAGACCCAGTACTTC.

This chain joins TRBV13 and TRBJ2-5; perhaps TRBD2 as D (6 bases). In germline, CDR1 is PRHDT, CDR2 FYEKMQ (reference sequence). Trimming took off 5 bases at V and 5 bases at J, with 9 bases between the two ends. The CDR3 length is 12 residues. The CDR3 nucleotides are TGTGCCAGCAGCCCCCGGGGGGAGACCCAGTACTTC. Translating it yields CASSPRGETQYF. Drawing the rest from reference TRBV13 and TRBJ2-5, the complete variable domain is AAGVIQSPRHLIKEKRETATLKCYPIPRHDTVYWYQQGPGQDPQFLISFYEKMQSDKGSIPDRFSAQQFSDYHSELNMSSLELGDSALYFCASSPRGETQYFGPGTRLLVL.

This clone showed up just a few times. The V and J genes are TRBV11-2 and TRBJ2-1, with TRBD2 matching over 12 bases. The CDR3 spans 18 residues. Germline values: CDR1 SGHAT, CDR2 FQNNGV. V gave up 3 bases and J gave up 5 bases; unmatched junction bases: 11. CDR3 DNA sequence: TGTGCCAGCAGCTTCGGACTAGCGGGGACCCTACTCCACAATGAGCAGTTCTTC. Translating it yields CASSFGLAGTLLHNEQFF.

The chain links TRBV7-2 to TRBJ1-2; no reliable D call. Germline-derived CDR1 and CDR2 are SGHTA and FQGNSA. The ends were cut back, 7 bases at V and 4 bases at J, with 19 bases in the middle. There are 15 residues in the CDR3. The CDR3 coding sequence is TGTGCCAGCACGTCAACCCTAGTTGATATCTATGGCTACACCTTC. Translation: CASTSTLVDIYGYTF.

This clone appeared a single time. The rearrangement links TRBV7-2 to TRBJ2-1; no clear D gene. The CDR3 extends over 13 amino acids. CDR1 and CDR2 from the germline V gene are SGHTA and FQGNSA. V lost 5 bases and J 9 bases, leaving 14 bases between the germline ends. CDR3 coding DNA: TGTGCCAGCAGCCCAGGAGCAGCCGTTGAGCAGTTCTTC. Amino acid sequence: CASSPGAAVEQFF.

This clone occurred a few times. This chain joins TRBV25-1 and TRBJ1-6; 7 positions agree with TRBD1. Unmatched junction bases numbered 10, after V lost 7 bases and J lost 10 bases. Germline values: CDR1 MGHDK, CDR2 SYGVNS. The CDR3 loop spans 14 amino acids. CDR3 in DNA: TGTGCCAGCACGTTAGGGGGCGCCGAATCACCCCTCCACTTT. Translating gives CASTLGGAESPLHF.

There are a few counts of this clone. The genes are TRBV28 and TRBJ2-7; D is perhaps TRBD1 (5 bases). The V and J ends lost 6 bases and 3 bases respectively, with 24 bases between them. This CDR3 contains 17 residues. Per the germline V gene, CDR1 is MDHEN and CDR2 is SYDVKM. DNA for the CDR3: TGTGCCAGCAGATCCGCCGGTGCGTGGAGCAGGGACTACGAGCAGTACTTC. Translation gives CASRSAGAWSRDYEQYF.

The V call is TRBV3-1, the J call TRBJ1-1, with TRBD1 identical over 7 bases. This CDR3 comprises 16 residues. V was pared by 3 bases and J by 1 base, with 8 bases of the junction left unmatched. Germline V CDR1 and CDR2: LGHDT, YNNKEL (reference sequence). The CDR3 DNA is TGTGCCAGCAGCCAGGTCAGGGGGGGGCGGAACACTGAAGCTTTCTTT. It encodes CASSQVRGGRNTEAFF.

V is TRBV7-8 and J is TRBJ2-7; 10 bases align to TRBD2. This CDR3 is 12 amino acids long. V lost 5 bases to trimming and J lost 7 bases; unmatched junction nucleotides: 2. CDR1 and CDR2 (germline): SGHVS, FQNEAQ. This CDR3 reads CASSLTSGEQYF. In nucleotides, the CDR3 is TGTGCCAGCAGCCTGACTAGCGGGGAGCAGTACTTC.

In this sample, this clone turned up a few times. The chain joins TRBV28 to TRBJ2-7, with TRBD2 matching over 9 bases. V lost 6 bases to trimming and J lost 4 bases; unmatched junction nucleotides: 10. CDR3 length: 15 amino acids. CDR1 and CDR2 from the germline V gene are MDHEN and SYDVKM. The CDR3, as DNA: TGTGCCAGCAGAAGACTAGCGGATCCGTTGTACGAGCAGTACTTC. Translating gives CASRRLADPLYEQYF.

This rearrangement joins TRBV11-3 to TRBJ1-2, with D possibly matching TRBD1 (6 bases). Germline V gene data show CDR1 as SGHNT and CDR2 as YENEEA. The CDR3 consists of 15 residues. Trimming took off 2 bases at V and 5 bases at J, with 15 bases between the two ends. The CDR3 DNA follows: TGTGCCAGCAGCTTATCCTCGACAGGCCTTTATGGCTACACCTTC. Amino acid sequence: CASSLSSTGLYGYTF.

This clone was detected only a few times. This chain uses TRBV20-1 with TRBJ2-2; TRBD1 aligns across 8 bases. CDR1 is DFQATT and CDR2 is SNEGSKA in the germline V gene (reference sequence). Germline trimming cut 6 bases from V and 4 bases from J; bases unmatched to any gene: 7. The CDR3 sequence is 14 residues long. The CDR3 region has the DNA TGCAGTGCCCCCCGGACAGGGCTCACCGGGGAGCTGTTTTTT. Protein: CSAPRTGLTGELFF.

CDR3 protein: CSARASGIDTQYF. CDR3 DNA sequence: TGCAGTGCTAGAGCTAGCGGGATAGATACGCAGTATTTT. The chain uses TRBV20-1 and TRBJ2-3; 9 bases align to TRBD2. V trimming: 1 base; J trimming: 5 bases; junction bases outside the gene matches: 1. Germline CDR1 is DFQATT and CDR2 is SNEGSKA (reference sequence). The CDR3 is made up of 13 amino acids.

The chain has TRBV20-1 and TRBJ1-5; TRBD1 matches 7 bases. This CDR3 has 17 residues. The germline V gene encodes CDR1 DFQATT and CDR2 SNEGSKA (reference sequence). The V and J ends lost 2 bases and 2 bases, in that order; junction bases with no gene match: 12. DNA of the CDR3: TGCAGTGCTAGAAGGGACAGCGGAGTGATTGGCAATCAGCCCCAGCATTTT. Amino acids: CSARRDSGVIGNQPQHF.

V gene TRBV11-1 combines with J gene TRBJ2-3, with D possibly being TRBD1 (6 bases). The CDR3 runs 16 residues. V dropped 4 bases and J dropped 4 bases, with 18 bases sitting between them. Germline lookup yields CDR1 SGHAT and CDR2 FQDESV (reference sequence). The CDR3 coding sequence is TGTGCCAGCAGCTCATTTTTAGGGGGATTTTCAGATACGCAGTATTTT. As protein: CASSSFLGGFSDTQYF.

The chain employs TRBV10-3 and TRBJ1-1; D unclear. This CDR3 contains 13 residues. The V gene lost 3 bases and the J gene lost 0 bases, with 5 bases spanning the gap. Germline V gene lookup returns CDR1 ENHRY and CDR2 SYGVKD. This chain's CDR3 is CAISEMMNTEAFF. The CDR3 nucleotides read TGTGCCATCAGTGAAATGATGAACACTGAAGCTTTCTTT.

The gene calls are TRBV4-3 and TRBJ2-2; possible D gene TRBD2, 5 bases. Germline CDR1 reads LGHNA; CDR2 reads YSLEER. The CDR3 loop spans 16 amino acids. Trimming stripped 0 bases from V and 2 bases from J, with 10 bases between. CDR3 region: CASSQEPAENTGELFF. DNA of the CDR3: TGCGCCAGCAGCCAAGAGCCAGCGGAAAACACCGGGGAGCTGTTTTTT.

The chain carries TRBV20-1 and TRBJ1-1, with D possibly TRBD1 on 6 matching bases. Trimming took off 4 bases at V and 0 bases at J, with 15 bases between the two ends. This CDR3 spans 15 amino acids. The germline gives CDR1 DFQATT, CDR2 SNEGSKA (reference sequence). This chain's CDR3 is CSAKEGGRLNTEAFF. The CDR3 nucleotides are TGCAGTGCTAAAGAGGGGGGCAGGTTGAACACTGAAGCTTTCTTT.

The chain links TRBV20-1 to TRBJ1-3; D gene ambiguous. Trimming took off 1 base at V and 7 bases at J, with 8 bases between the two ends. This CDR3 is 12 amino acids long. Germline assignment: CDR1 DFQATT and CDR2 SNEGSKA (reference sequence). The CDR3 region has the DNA TGCAGTGCTAGAGTCGGGCCGAACACCATATATTTT. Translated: CSARVGPNTIYF.

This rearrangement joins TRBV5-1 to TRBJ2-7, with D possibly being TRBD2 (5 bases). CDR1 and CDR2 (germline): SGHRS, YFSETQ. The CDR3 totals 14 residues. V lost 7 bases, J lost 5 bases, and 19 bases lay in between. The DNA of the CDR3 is TGCGCCAGCGGTTCTAGGGCTAGCTTCGACGAGCAGTACTTC. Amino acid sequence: CASGSRASFDEQYF. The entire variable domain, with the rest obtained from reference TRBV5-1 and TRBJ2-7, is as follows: KAGVTQTPRYLIKTRGQQVTLSCSPISGHRSVSWYQQTPGQGLQFLFEYFSETQRNKGNFPGRFSGRQFSNSRSEMNVSTLELGDSALYLCASGSRASFDEQYFGPGTRLTVT.